Described below is a single T cell receptor (beta chain) sequence and its context. Its antigen is undetermined. The time point is: pretreatment peripheral blood. V lost 7 bases and J 1 base, leaving 13 bases between the germline ends. The length of the CDR3 is 14 residues. CDR1 and CDR2 (germline): SNHLY, FYNNEI. The data are from a study of PD-L1 blockade in urothelial cancer. The overall study: Bladder-origin urothelial cancer in males covered about 90% of the roughly 30 patients. Once treatment had started, blood was analyzed at 3 weeks (second dose) and again at 6 weeks. Per blood sample, T cells had a median of about 130,000.

Study-wide results and limits: Larger 3-week expansion of tumor-associated blood clones was seen in durable-benefit patients.

Only in-frame clones appear in the TCRdb table, and some are missing; sequencing was by immunoSEQ multiplex PCR. The sample has tens of thousands of clones, 81% seen once. This TCR came from a man aged 65 to 85 with urothelial cancer. The sample consisted of PBMCs, taken around atezolizumab (anti-PD-L1) treatment. The gene calls are TRBV2 and TRBJ1-1, with TRBD1 as a possible D gene (5 bases). This CDR3 is CASNGVGGNTEAFF. The CDR3 nucleotides read TGTGCCAGCAATGGGGTGGGGGGGAACACTGAAGCTTTCTTT.